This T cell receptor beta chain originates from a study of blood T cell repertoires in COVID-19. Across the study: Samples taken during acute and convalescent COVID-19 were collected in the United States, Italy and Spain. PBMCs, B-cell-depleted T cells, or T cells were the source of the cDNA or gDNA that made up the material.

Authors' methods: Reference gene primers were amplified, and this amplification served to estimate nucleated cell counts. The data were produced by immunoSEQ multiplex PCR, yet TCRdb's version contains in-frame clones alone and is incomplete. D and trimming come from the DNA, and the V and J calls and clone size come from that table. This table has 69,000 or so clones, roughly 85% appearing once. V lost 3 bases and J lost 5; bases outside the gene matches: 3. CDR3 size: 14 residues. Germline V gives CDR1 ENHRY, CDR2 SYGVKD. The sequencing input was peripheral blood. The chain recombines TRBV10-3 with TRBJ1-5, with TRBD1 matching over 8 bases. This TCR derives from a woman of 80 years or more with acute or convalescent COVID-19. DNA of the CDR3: TGTGCCATCAGTGAACAGGGGGGGGATCAGCCCCAGCATTTT. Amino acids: CAISEQGGDQPQHF.